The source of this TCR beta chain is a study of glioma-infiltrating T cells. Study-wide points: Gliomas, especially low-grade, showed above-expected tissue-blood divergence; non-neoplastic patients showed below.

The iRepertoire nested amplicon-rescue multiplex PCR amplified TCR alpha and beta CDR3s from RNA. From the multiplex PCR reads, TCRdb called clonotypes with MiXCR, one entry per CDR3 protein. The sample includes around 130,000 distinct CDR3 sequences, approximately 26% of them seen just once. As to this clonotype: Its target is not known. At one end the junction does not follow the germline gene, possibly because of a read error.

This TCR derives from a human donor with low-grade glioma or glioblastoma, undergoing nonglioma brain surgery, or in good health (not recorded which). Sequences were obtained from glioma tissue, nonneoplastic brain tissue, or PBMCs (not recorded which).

In nucleotides, the CDR3 is TGTGCCATCAGTGAGGGCAGGGGATACGGCTACACCTTC. Translating it yields CAISEGRGYGYTF. This rearrangement joins TRBV6-5 to TRBJ1-2, with D possibly matching TRBD1 (6 bases). CDR3 length: 13 amino acids. The germline CDR1 and CDR2 sequences are MNHEY and SVGAGI.